One T cell receptor (beta chain) is described in this entry. This specimen belongs to a study of T-cell reconstitution after alpha-beta-depleted transplantation in children. V lost 6 bases, J lost 7 bases, and 7 bases stayed unmatched. CDR3 size: 15 residues. Unique molecular identifiers were built into the TCRbeta library. MiXCR was run by TCRdb on the PCR reads, yielding one entry per CDR3 protein. Altogether about 610,000 distinct CDR3 sequences are present, 10% to 13% being singletons, with the ten largest covering roughly 4%. This receptor was identified in a human donor who donated a stem cell graft to a child with acute myeloid leukemia. The source material was PBMCs from the stem cell graft donor, sampled from the stem cell graft. The V and J genes are TRBV12-3 or TRBV12-4 and TRBJ1-6; 9 positions agree with TRBD1. CDR3 region: CASRVEGQGNSPLHF. As DNA, the CDR3 is TGTGCCAGCAGGGTCGAGGGACAGGGAAATTCACCCCTCCACTTT.